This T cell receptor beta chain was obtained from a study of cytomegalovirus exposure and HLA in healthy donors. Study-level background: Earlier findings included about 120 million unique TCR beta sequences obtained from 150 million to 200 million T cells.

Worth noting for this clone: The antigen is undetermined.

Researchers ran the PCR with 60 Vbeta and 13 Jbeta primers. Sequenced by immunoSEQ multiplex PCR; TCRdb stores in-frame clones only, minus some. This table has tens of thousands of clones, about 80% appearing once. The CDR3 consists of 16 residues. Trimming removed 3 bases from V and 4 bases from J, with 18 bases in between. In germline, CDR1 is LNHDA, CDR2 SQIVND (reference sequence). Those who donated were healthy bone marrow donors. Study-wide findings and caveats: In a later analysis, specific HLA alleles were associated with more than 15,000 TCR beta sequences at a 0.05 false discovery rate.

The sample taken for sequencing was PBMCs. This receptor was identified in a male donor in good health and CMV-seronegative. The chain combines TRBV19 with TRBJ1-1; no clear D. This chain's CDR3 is CASSIGSGSEGTEAFF. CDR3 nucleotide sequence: TGTGCCAGTAGTATTGGCTCTGGTTCAGAGGGCACTGAAGCTTTCTTT.